These 20 T cell receptor beta chains originate from one sample sequenced in a study of OX40 agonist ivuxolimab in advanced cancers. Sequencing was performed with immunoSEQ multiplex PCR; in TCRdb, only in-frame clones are kept and a portion is missing. The sample includes 20,000 to 30,000 clones, approximately 90% of them seen just once. Sequences were derived from CD4+ or CD8+ T cells sorted from blood, sampled in a trial of the OX40 agonist ivuxolimab. All receptors come from an adult with an advanced solid tumor such as melanoma, head and neck, liver or kidney cancer.

This chain connects TRBV4-3 to TRBJ1-1; D gene unclear. Germline V lookup: CDR1 LGHNA, CDR2 YSLEER. V dropped 0 bases and J dropped 0 bases, with 5 bases sitting between them. This CDR3 contains 14 residues. The CDR3 here is CASSQDFVNTEAFF. CDR3 coding DNA: TGCGCCAGCAGCCAAGATTTTGTGAACACTGAAGCTTTCTTT.

The chain joins TRBV9 to TRBJ2-7, with 7 bases fitting TRBD1. Germline assignment: CDR1 SGDLS and CDR2 YYNGEE. The V gene end was trimmed by 2 bases and the J gene end by 0 bases; junction bases not matched to a gene: 5. There are 15 residues in the CDR3. In DNA form, the CDR3 reads TGTGCCAGCAGCGTCGGGACAGTGGGCTCCTACGAGCAGTACTTC. It translates to CASSVGTVGSYEQYF. Drawing the rest from reference TRBV9 and TRBJ2-7, the complete variable domain is DSGVTQTPKHLITATGQRVTLRCSPRSGDLSVYWYQQSLDQGLQFLIQYYNGEERAKGNILERFSAQQFPDLHSELNLSSLELGDSALYFCASSVGTVGSYEQYFGPGTRLTVT.

V usage is TRBV25-1 and J usage is TRBJ1-2, with unresolved D. From germline, CDR1 is MGHDK and CDR2 SYGVNS. Trimming pared 3 bases from V and 4 bases from J, leaving 6 bases between. The CDR3 spans 12 residues. The CDR3 region has the DNA TGTGCCAGCAGTGATTCGAGCTATGGCTACACCTTC. As protein: CASSDSSYGYTF.

The chain recombines TRBV30 with TRBJ1-6; D unclear. The V gene lost 4 bases and the J gene lost 9 bases, with 13 bases spanning the gap. Germline CDR1 is GTSNPN and CDR2 is SVGIG (reference sequence). This CDR3 has 13 amino acids. For the CDR3, the DNA is TGTGCCTGGATGGTGGGGTCTGGTTCACCCCTCCACTTT. Its protein is CAWMVGSGSPLHF.

The rearrangement joins TRBV7-2 to TRBJ2-1, with 7 bases matching TRBD2. The germline gives CDR1 SGHTA, CDR2 FQGNSA. The CDR3 extends over 15 amino acids. V lost 5 bases, J lost 6 bases, and 10 bases stayed unmatched. In nucleotides, the CDR3 is TGTGCCAGCAGCCCGAGCGCCCTAGCGGTCAATGAGCAGTTCTTC. This codes for CASSPSALAVNEQFF. The complete variable domain, with remaining parts taken from reference TRBV7-2 and TRBJ2-1, reads GAGVSQSPSNKVTEKGKDVELRCDPISGHTALYWYRQSLGQGLEFLIYFQGNSAPDKSGLPSDRFSAERTGGSVSTLTIQRTQQEDSAVYLCASSPSALAVNEQFFGPGTRLTVL.

The chain links TRBV4-2 to TRBJ2-7; TRBD2 is a possible D gene (6 bases). V was clipped by 1 base and J by 0 bases, with 13 bases between them. CDR3 size: 16 residues. Germline V gene sequence: CDR1 LGHNA, CDR2 YNFKEQ. The CDR3, as DNA: TGTGCCAGCAGCCAAGCTTTAGCGGATAGCTCCTACGAGCAGTACTTC. Amino acids: CASSQALADSSYEQYF.

The rearrangement links TRBV9 to TRBJ2-7; a weak D match, TRBD1 (6 bases). The V gene lost 0 bases and the J gene lost 5 bases, with 12 bases spanning the gap. The CDR3 extends over 14 amino acids. The germline gives CDR1 SGDLS, CDR2 YYNGEE. The CDR3 reads CASSVEGGVHEQYF. The CDR3 DNA is TGTGCCAGCAGCGTAGAAGGGGGAGTCCACGAGCAGTACTTC. The complete variable domain, with remaining parts taken from reference TRBV9 and TRBJ2-7, reads DSGVTQTPKHLITATGQRVTLRCSPRSGDLSVYWYQQSLDQGLQFLIQYYNGEERAKGNILERFSAQQFPDLHSELNLSSLELGDSALYFCASSVEGGVHEQYFGPGTRLTVT.

V usage is TRBV7-9 and J usage is TRBJ1-1; D is unresolved. Trimming removed 2 bases at V and 7 bases at J, with 17 bases between. Looked up from germline, CDR1 is SEHNR and CDR2 is FQNEAQ (reference sequence). The CDR3 totals 15 residues. CDR3 region: CASSLREASGSEAFF. The DNA for the CDR3 is TGTGCCAGCAGCTTAAGGGAGGCATCGGGGAGTGAAGCTTTCTTT.

A few counts support this clone. The CDR3 reads CASSFGQALYGYTF. The CDR3 region has the DNA TGTGCCAGTAGTTTCGGACAGGCTCTCTATGGCTACACCTTC. The rearrangement joins TRBV19 to TRBJ1-2, with TRBD1 identical over 7 bases. Germline V gene data show CDR1 as LNHDA and CDR2 as SQIVND (reference sequence). The CDR3 totals 14 residues. V lost 5 bases to trimming and J lost 4 bases; unmatched junction nucleotides: 7.

The chain employs TRBV21-1 and TRBJ2-6; the table's D call, TRBD2, has no DNA check behind it. TRBV21-1 is tagged as a pseudogene. The CDR3 totals 17 residues. The CDR3 here is CASSNWREKAGANVLTF. CDR3 nucleotide sequence: TGTGCCAGCAGCAACTGGCGGGAGAAGGCTGGGGCCAACGTCCTGACTTTC.

V and J are TRBV6-1 and TRBJ1-1, with 9 bases aligning to TRBD1. Germline V gives CDR1 MNHNS, CDR2 SASEGT. V shed 6 bases and J 4 bases; nucleotides not matched to a gene: 6. The CDR3 covers 14 residues. The CDR3 spells CASSTGGAGTEAFF. CDR3 DNA sequence: TGTGCCAGCAGCACAGGGGGCGCGGGCACTGAAGCTTTCTTT.

About this clone: Germline and junction disagree at one end, which may indicate a read error. The CDR3 loop is CASSVDGYGHTF. CDR3 bases: TGTGCCAGCAGCGTAGACGGCTATGGCCACACCTTC. The chain employs TRBV9 and TRBJ1-2; D remains ambiguous. From germline, CDR1 is SGDLS and CDR2 YYNGEE. The CDR3 loop spans 12 amino acids. Full variable domain (rest looked up from reference TRBV9 and TRBJ1-2): DSGVTQTPKHLITATGQRVTLRCSPRSGDLSVYWYQQSLDQGLQFLIQYYNGEERAKGNILERFSAQQFPDLHSELNLSSLELGDSALYFCASSVDGYGHTFGSGTRLTVV.

This chain links TRBV2 with TRBJ2-1, with TRBD2 identical over 9 bases. The junction had 6 bases not matched to a gene; V was cut back by 1 base and J by 5 bases. The CDR3 runs to 16 residues. CDR1 is SNHLY, CDR2 FYNNEI, per germline. The CDR3, as DNA: TGTGCCAGCAGTGAAGATCGGCGGGGGGGAAACAATGAGCAGTTCTTC. Its translation is CASSEDRRGGNNEQFF.

The chain uses TRBV6-1 and TRBJ1-3; D perhaps matches TRBD1 (6 bases). The CDR3 has 15 residues. Germline V gene data show CDR1 as MNHNS and CDR2 as SASEGT. Between the trimmed V and J ends, which lost 3 bases and 0 bases, there was a span of 9 bases. The CDR3 DNA reads TGTGCCAGCAGTGACGACAGGAGCTCTGGAAACACCATATATTTT. As protein: CASSDDRSSGNTIYF.

The CDR3 DNA is TGTGCCAGTAGTATTGGGTGGGCAAATGAGCAGTTCTTC. This translates into CASSIGWANEQFF. V and J are TRBV19 and TRBJ2-1; D is uncertain. The CDR3 is 13 amino acids. Between the trimmed V and J ends, which lost 3 bases and 7 bases, there was a span of 10 bases. Per the germline V gene, CDR1 is LNHDA and CDR2 is SQIVND (reference sequence).

J is TRBJ1-4 and V is TRBV14; D is unclear. Germline V lookup: CDR1 SGHDN, CDR2 FVKESK. The CDR3 spans 13 residues. V was shortened by 4 bases and J by 7 bases, with 10 bases between the two germline ends. The CDR3, as DNA: TGTGCCAGCAGCCCCCAAGTGGGTGAAAAACTGTTTTTT. Translation: CASSPQVGEKLFF.

This sequence joins TRBV9 and TRBJ2-7; D is unresolved. This CDR3 has 13 residues. Germline-derived CDR1 and CDR2 are SGDLS and YYNGEE. V was trimmed by 2 bases and J by 6 bases, leaving 12 bases between them. The CDR3 region is CASSVGPISEQYF. CDR3 in DNA: TGTGCCAGCAGCGTCGGGCCTATTTCCGAGCAGTACTTC.

V gene TRBV18 combines with J gene TRBJ2-3; D may match TRBD1 or TRBD2 (5 bases each). V gave up 3 bases and J gave up 6 bases, with 10 bases separating them. The CDR3 runs to 13 residues. Germline assignment: CDR1 KGHSH and CDR2 LQKENI. CDR3 in DNA: TGTGCCAGCTCACCCGGGACCCCCGATACGCAGTATTTT. Protein product: CASSPGTPDTQYF.

The chain is built from TRBV23-1 and TRBJ1-1; unclear D gene. TRBV23-1 is an ORF; its function is uncertain. The CDR3 extends over 16 amino acids. Trimming left V 2 bases short and J 1 base short, with 14 bases between. CDR3 loop: CASSQEGLAQNTEAFF. The CDR3, as DNA: TGCGCCAGCAGTCAAGAAGGTTTAGCCCAGAACACTGAAGCTTTCTTT.

The gene calls are TRBV5-1 and TRBJ2-1, with 8 bases identical to TRBD2. The V gene's germline CDR1 is SGHRS and CDR2 YFSETQ. The junction had 8 bases not matched to a gene; V was cut back by 4 bases and J by 5 bases. This CDR3 contains 15 residues. CDR3 DNA: TGCGCCAGCAGCCTTAGCGGGATTGAGGACAATGAGCAGTTCTTC. Its translation is CASSLSGIEDNEQFF. The variable domain in full, completed from reference TRBV5-1 and TRBJ2-1, reads KAGVTQTPRYLIKTRGQQVTLSCSPISGHRSVSWYQQTPGQGLQFLFEYFSETQRNKGNFPGRFSGRQFSNSRSEMNVSTLELGDSALYLCASSLSGIEDNEQFFGPGTRLTVL.